Below, 12 T cell receptor beta chains from the same sample are listed, as sequenced in a study of PD-1 blockade in classical Hodgkin lymphoma. The assay was immunoSEQ multiplex PCR, and TCRdb's table has in-frame clones only and misses some. Altogether 43,000 or so clones are present, over 75% being singletons, with the ten largest covering approximately 35%. Time point described: cycle 4 day 1 (C4D1), after 6 weeks of nivolumab. Every single patient, without exception, relapsed after autologous stem cell transplantation, and brentuximab vedotin exposure varied. The specimen was peripheral blood mononuclear cells (PBMCs), collected before the fourth cycle of nivolumab. These receptors originate from a human donor with classical Hodgkin lymphoma.

The chain carries TRBV7-2 and TRBJ1-1; no clear D. Trimming took off 5 bases at V and 1 base at J, with 11 bases between the two ends. CDR3 length: 14 amino acids. CDR1 and CDR2 (germline): SGHTA, FQGNSA. CDR3 bases: TGTGCCAGCAGCCCGCGGTCACCGAACACTGAAGCTTTCTTT. This translates into CASSPRSPNTEAFF.

This chain joins TRBV7-9 and TRBJ2-7; TRBD2 matches at 15 bases. J was trimmed by 7 bases and V by 4 bases; bases with no gene match: 5. The length of the CDR3 is 15 residues. CDR1 is SEHNR and CDR2 is FQNEAQ in the germline V gene (reference sequence). CDR3 in amino acids: CASSSGLAGGSEQYF. The DNA of the CDR3 is TGTGCCAGCAGCTCGGGACTAGCGGGGGGAAGTGAGCAGTACTTC.

The V gene is TRBV5-8, the J gene TRBJ2-5; TRBD1 or TRBD2 may be the D gene (5 bases each). The end of the DNA aligns better with TRBJ2-7, so the J call may be wrong. Germline loops: CDR1 SGHTS, CDR2 YDEGEE. This CDR3 has 16 residues. In DNA, the CDR3 is TGTGCCAGCCCGTCCCCCCCCCAGGGAGAGTCCTACGAGCAGTACTTC. The encoded protein is CASPSPPQGESYEQYF.

V gene TRBV5-6 combines with J gene TRBJ1-1, with D possibly matching TRBD1 (5 bases). Trimming took off 2 bases at V and 5 bases at J, with 10 bases between the two ends. CDR3 length: 13 residues. The germline gives CDR1 SGHDT, CDR2 YYEEEE. The CDR3: CASSFGAGTEAFF. The DNA for the CDR3 is TGTGCCAGCAGCTTTGGGGCTGGGACTGAAGCTTTCTTT.

V gene TRBV6-5 combines with J gene TRBJ1-1; possibly TRBD1 for D (6 bases). Trimming took 8 bases from V and 6 from J, leaving 16 bases between them. The germline V gene encodes CDR1 MNHEY and CDR2 SVGAGI. The CDR3 totals 13 residues. Here the CDR3 DNA reads TGTGCCAGCCACCCCCGGGGGGCTCCTGAAGCTTTCTTT. Residues: CASHPRGAPEAFF.

This chain joins TRBV7-6 and TRBJ2-7; no definite D call. The CDR3 contains 11 residues. The V end was cut by 5 bases, the J end by 3 bases, with 5 bases between. CDR1 is SGHVS and CDR2 is FNYEAQ in the germline V gene. The CDR3 protein is CASSEYYEQYF. The CDR3, as DNA: TGTGCCAGCAGCGAGTACTACGAGCAGTACTTC.

The chain joins TRBV7-2 to TRBJ1-5; 9 nucleotides match TRBD1. The CDR3 is made up of 15 amino acids. J was trimmed by 9 bases and V by 5 bases; bases with no gene match: 11. Germline V lookup: CDR1 SGHTA, CDR2 FQGNSA. CDR3 in amino acids: CASSVQGAAEWPQHF. The CDR3 coding sequence is TGTGCCAGCAGCGTACAGGGGGCGGCGGAGTGGCCCCAGCATTTT.

V usage is TRBV6-1 and J usage is TRBJ1-2; D call uncertain. Germline assignment: CDR1 MNHNS and CDR2 SASEGT. The CDR3 totals 13 residues. Trimming took off 2 bases at V and 7 bases at J, with 11 bases between the two ends. The CDR3 region is CASSEPHRSGYTF. The CDR3 bases are TGTGCCAGCAGTGAACCCCACCGAAGTGGCTACACCTTC.

This clone was picked up a small number of times. The chain links TRBV4-2 to TRBJ1-5; D gene ambiguous. Germline V CDR1 and CDR2: LGHNA, YNFKEQ. There are 15 residues in the CDR3. The V end lost 3 bases, the J end lost 5 bases, and 14 bases lay between the germline ends. The CDR3 is CASSHGVNSDQPQHF. CDR3 coding DNA: TGTGCCAGCAGCCATGGAGTGAACAGCGATCAGCCCCAGCATTTT.

Details on this clone: Other DNA sequences in this sample translate to the same CDR3. The chain has TRBV19 and TRBJ2-1, with D tentatively TRBD1 (5 bases). Looked up from germline, CDR1 is LNHDA and CDR2 is SQIVND (reference sequence). The CDR3 has 15 amino acids. The germline V and J ends were trimmed by 3 bases and 0 bases, with 9 bases remaining between them. The CDR3 spells CASSMGLSSYNEQFF. The CDR3 DNA sequence: TGTGCCAGTAGTATGGGGCTTAGCTCCTACAATGAGCAGTTCTTC.

Only one count was recorded for this clone. The chain employs TRBV7-2 and TRBJ2-1; possibly TRBD1 or TRBD2 for D (5 bases each). CDR1 is SGHTA, CDR2 FQGNSA, per germline. This CDR3 contains 13 residues. The V and J ends lost 2 bases and 8 bases respectively, with 10 bases between them. CDR3 sequence reads: CASSLLGTHEQFF. The CDR3, as DNA: TGTGCCAGCAGCTTATTGGGGACCCATGAGCAGTTCTTC.

The V call is TRBV19, the J call TRBJ2-7, with a possible D match to TRBD1 (6 bases). Between the trimmed V and J ends, which lost 1 base and 4 bases, there was a span of 14 bases. This CDR3 has 15 residues. CDR1 and CDR2 (germline): LNHDA, SQIVND (reference sequence). CDR3 residues: CASSIGYGTKYEQYF. CDR3 nucleotide sequence: TGTGCCAGTAGTATAGGATACGGGACAAAGTACGAGCAGTACTTC.